The rows below give T cell receptor beta chains drawn from one sample of a study of blood T cell repertoires in COVID-19. Profiling relied on immunoSEQ multiplex PCR, and the TCRdb table lists in-frame clones only, not all of them. The sample includes 150,000 to 200,000 clones, more than 75% seen only once; the top ten take approximately 4.4%. The sequencing input was peripheral blood. All receptors come from a human donor in a cohort sampled during active COVID-19. CDR3s include the opening cysteine and the closing phenylalanine or tryptophan. Each record gives: V gene, CDR3 length, clone size, J gene, D gene, CDR3 protein, CDR3 DNA. The D gene is left open where the match is weak. The size field is filled for only some rows; it gives once, few, many or a size class.

v_gene: TRBV10-3
len: 14
abundance: NA
j_gene: TRBJ2-7
d_gene: TRBD2
CDR3aa: CAISRAGGSYEQYF
CDR3nt: TGTGCCATCAGCCGAGCGGGAGGCTCCTACGAGCAGTACTTC

v_gene: TRBV5-5
len: 14
abundance: few
j_gene: TRBJ1-2
d_gene: NA
CDR3aa: CASSPDSGGYGYTF
CDR3nt: TGTGCCAGCAGCCCAGATTCGGGGGGTTATGGCTACACCTTC

v_gene: TRBV2
len: 15
abundance: NA
j_gene: TRBJ1-1
d_gene: TRBD1
CDR3aa: CASTQDRLHMLEAFF
CDR3nt: TGTGCCAGCACTCAGGACAGGCTCCACATGCTTGAAGCTTTCTTT

v_gene: TRBV10-3
len: 15
abundance: once
j_gene: TRBJ1-1
d_gene: NA
CDR3aa: CAISAVTQGNTEAFF
CDR3nt: TGTGCCATCAGCGCTGTGACACAGGGGAACACTGAAGCTTTCTTT

v_gene: TRBV2
len: 14
abundance: NA
j_gene: TRBJ2-3
d_gene: NA
CDR3aa: CACKRDFSTDTQYF
CDR3nt: TGTGCCTGCAAAAGGGACTTTAGCACAGATACGCAGTATTTT

v_gene: TRBV10-2
len: 13
abundance: NA
j_gene: TRBJ1-1
d_gene: NA
CDR3aa: CASSELPSTEAFF
CDR3nt: TGCGCCAGCAGTGAGCTCCCTTCGACTGAAGCTTTCTTT

v_gene: TRBV12-3/TRBV12-4
len: 12
abundance: NA
j_gene: TRBJ2-7
d_gene: NA
CDR3aa: CASSDYAYEQYF
CDR3nt: TGTGCCAGCAGTGACTACGCCTACGAGCAGTACTTC

v_gene: TRBV7-9
len: 15
abundance: NA
j_gene: TRBJ2-5
d_gene: TRBD2
CDR3aa: CASSLGGGSGETQYF
CDR3nt: TGTGCCAGCAGCTTAGGGGGGGGGTCTGGAGAGACCCAGTACTTC

v_gene: TRBV6-5
len: 15
abundance: NA
j_gene: TRBJ2-7
d_gene: TRBD1
CDR3aa: CASTALGRGPTEQYF
CDR3nt: TGTGCCAGCACCGCCCTGGGCAGGGGGCCAACCGAGCAGTACTTC

v_gene: TRBV29-1
len: 14
abundance: NA
j_gene: TRBJ1-1
d_gene: TRBD1
CDR3aa: CSVRTGGVGTEAFF
CDR3nt: TGCAGCGTGAGGACAGGCGGGGTCGGCACTGAAGCTTTCTTT

v_gene: TRBV9
len: 13
abundance: many
j_gene: TRBJ2-7
d_gene: NA
CDR3aa: CASSPGLFYEQYF
CDR3nt: TGTGCCAGCAGCCCGGGACTCTTCTACGAGCAGTACTTC

v_gene: TRBV6-5
len: 12
abundance: NA
j_gene: TRBJ2-7
d_gene: NA
CDR3aa: CASKRANYEQYF
CDR3nt: TGTGCCAGCAAGAGGGCCAATTACGAGCAGTACTTC

v_gene: TRBV6-5
len: 14
abundance: NA
j_gene: TRBJ1-5
d_gene: NA
CDR3aa: CASSRVIFDQPQHF
CDR3nt: TGTGCCAGCAGCAGGGTCATCTTCGATCAGCCCCAGCATTTT

v_gene: TRBV29-1
len: 12
abundance: NA
j_gene: TRBJ2-5
d_gene: NA
CDR3aa: CSVRTGQETQYF
CDR3nt: TGCAGCGTCAGGACGGGGCAAGAGACCCAGTACTTC

v_gene: TRBV5-1
len: 15
abundance: NA
j_gene: TRBJ2-5
d_gene: NA
CDR3aa: CASSLVQGPQETQYF
CDR3nt: TGCGCCAGCAGCTTGGTACAGGGTCCACAGGAGACCCAGTACTTC

v_gene: TRBV6-1
len: 15
abundance: NA
j_gene: TRBJ2-7
d_gene: TRBD1
CDR3aa: CASSFGTARNYEQYF
CDR3nt: TGTGCCAGCAGTTTTGGGACAGCCCGAAACTACGAGCAGTACTTC

v_gene: TRBV21-1
len: 16
abundance: NA
j_gene: TRBJ2-3
d_gene: NA
CDR3aa: CASSKVISTGTDTQYF
CDR3nt: TGTGCCAGCAGCAAGGTGATTAGCACTGGCACAGATACGCAGTATTTT

v_gene: TRBV4-1
len: 13
abundance: few
j_gene: TRBJ2-7
d_gene: TRBD2
CDR3aa: CASSQSGGYEQYF
CDR3nt: TGCGCCAGCAGCCAAAGCGGGGGCTACGAGCAGTACTTC

v_gene: TRBV27
len: 14
abundance: once
j_gene: TRBJ2-7
d_gene: TRBD1
CDR3aa: CASSLGTGPYEQYF
CDR3nt: TGTGCCAGCAGTTTAGGGACAGGGCCTTACGAGCAGTACTTC

v_gene: TRBV3-1/TRBV3-2
len: 17
abundance: NA
j_gene: TRBJ2-4
d_gene: TRBD2
CDR3aa: CASSQNPSGRIRNIQYF
CDR3nt: TGTGCCAGCAGCCAAAATCCTAGCGGGAGGATCCGGAACATTCAGTACTTC

v_gene: TRBV7-2
len: 16
abundance: NA
j_gene: TRBJ1-4
d_gene: TRBD1
CDR3aa: CASSLGAGGGSEKLFF
CDR3nt: TGTGCCAGCAGCTTAGGGGCAGGGGGCGGGAGTGAAAAACTGTTTTTT

v_gene: TRBV2
len: 14
abundance: once
j_gene: TRBJ2-3
d_gene: TRBD2
CDR3aa: CASGERGGPDTQYF
CDR3nt: TGTGCCAGCGGTGAGCGGGGGGGCCCAGATACGCAGTATTTT

v_gene: TRBV28
len: 16
abundance: NA
j_gene: TRBJ2-7
d_gene: NA
CDR3aa: CASSSGGEVAGARQYF
CDR3nt: TGTGCCAGCAGTTCAGGGGGCGAAGTAGCGGGAGCTCGGCAGTACTTC

v_gene: TRBV7-2
len: 13
abundance: NA
j_gene: TRBJ2-1
d_gene: NA
CDR3aa: CASSLAVQAEQFF
CDR3nt: TGTGCCAGCAGCTTAGCGGTCCAAGCTGAGCAGTTCTTC

v_gene: TRBV6-1
len: 15
abundance: NA
j_gene: TRBJ2-1
d_gene: NA
CDR3aa: CASSEDRDGYNEQFF
CDR3nt: TGTGCCAGCAGTGAGGACAGAGACGGCTACAATGAGCAGTTCTTC

v_gene: TRBV18
len: 14
abundance: NA
j_gene: TRBJ1-1
d_gene: NA
CDR3aa: CASSPGQSNTEAFF
CDR3nt: TGTGCCAGCTCACCTGGACAGAGTAACACTGAAGCTTTCTTT

v_gene: TRBV9
len: 14
abundance: NA
j_gene: TRBJ2-2
d_gene: NA
CDR3aa: CASSVLLNTGELFF
CDR3nt: TGTGCCAGCAGCGTTCTATTGAACACCGGGGAGCTGTTTTTT

v_gene: TRBV6-1
len: 18
abundance: NA
j_gene: TRBJ2-6
d_gene: NA
CDR3aa: CASSVRQVFGTGANVLTF
CDR3nt: TGTGCCAGCAGTGTTAGACAGGTCTTCGGTACTGGGGCCAACGTCCTGACTTTC